The sequence of this T cell receptor beta chain was determined in a study of blood T cells in healthy people across ages. The study's findings and limits: There were more naive CD4+ cells and higher diversity in long-lived donors than in aged donors. Unknown donor CMV status possibly confounded expanded clonotype changes.

Next came a second PCR, run for about 6 to 11 cycles, which used a sample-barcoded 5' primer along with a J-beta primer mix. Tagging of each cDNA molecule was performed by a template-switch adaptor with 12 random nucleotides. The study obtained at least 2.5 million CDR3-containing paired-end reads from every sample. TCRdb reprocessed the 5' RACE reads with MiXCR, giving one entry per CDR3 protein. The repertoire has about 1.6 million distinct CDR3 sequences, about 31% of them found once; the top ten carry about 10%. Of note for this clonotype: Its antigen is currently unknown.

Germline assignment: CDR1 SGDLS and CDR2 YYNGEE. J gave up 0 bases and V 4 bases, and 7 bases lay outside the gene matches. The CDR3 runs 16 residues. The sequencing input was blood. The rearrangement links TRBV9 to TRBJ2-3; 8 bases align to TRBD1. This clonotype originated in a woman in her thirties in good health. In DNA, the CDR3 is TGTGCCAGCAGCCCCCCCCGGGACAGGAGCACAGATACGCAGTATTTT. This sequence encodes CASSPPRDRSTDTQYF.